This entry features one T cell receptor (beta chain) sequence. Its antigen is not identified. Assay used: immunoSEQ multiplex PCR; TCRdb lists only in-frame clones, some missing. This table has some 87,000 clones, 70% to 90% appearing once. The source of the sample is a study of a mutant IDH1 vaccine in newly diagnosed glioma. This sample's time point: week 47, end of study. In every dose of vaccine, 300 ug of mutant IDH1 20-mer peptide was given alongside topical imiquimod. This receptor was identified in a man aged 35 to 55 with glioma. This specimen was PBMCs, taken from a glioma patient whose treatment included an IDH1 peptide vaccine.

DNA for the CDR3: TGCGCCAGCAGCTCAGAAGATACGCAGTATTTT. Translation: CASSSEDTQYF. J is TRBJ2-3 and V is TRBV5-1; D is undetermined. CDR1 and CDR2 (germline): SGHRS, YFSETQ. CDR3 size: 11 residues. V lost 3 bases and J lost 5, with 4 bases in between.